These T cell receptor beta chains were read from a single sample in a study of beta chain features in type 1 diabetes. Libraries were prepared by immunoSEQ multiplex PCR; TCRdb keeps only in-frame clonotypes and omits some of them. The sample holds about 900,000 clones, about a sixth seen once. The material sequenced was naive CD4+ T cells from blood. The receptors shown here come from a woman aged 18 to 35 in good health. The CDR3 runs from the conserved cysteine through the conserved F or W. Each record gives: CDR3 length, J gene, V gene, CDR3 protein.

cdr3_length: 12; j_call: TRBJ1-5; v_call: TRBV7-2; cdr3_aa: CASSLVDQPQHF
cdr3_length: 15; j_call: TRBJ2-1; v_call: TRBV5-1; cdr3_aa: CASSVQGDGNNEQFF
cdr3_length: 15; j_call: TRBJ2-7; v_call: TRBV28; cdr3_aa: CASTPWEGSAYEQYF
cdr3_length: 15; j_call: TRBJ2-7; v_call: TRBV28; cdr3_aa: CASSLFGQGPYEQYF
cdr3_length: 18; j_call: TRBJ2-7; v_call: TRBV2; cdr3_aa: CASRTRLAGAMKSYEQYF
cdr3_length: 15; j_call: TRBJ1-1; v_call: TRBV9; cdr3_aa: CASSSEPGGGSEAFF
cdr3_length: 14; j_call: TRBJ1-1; v_call: TRBV27; cdr3_aa: CASSLRQDSPEAFF
cdr3_length: 13; j_call: TRBJ2-2; v_call: TRBV5-1; cdr3_aa: CASSTDRGRELFF
cdr3_length: 11; j_call: TRBJ2-7; v_call: TRBV6-5; cdr3_aa: CASSSLLEQYF
cdr3_length: 16; j_call: TRBJ2-7; v_call: TRBV7-6; cdr3_aa: CASSPRSSGNFYEQYF
cdr3_length: 15; j_call: TRBJ2-7; v_call: TRBV18; cdr3_aa: CASSPHDRVTSEQYF
cdr3_length: 17; j_call: TRBJ2-3; v_call: TRBV5-4; cdr3_aa: CASSFRTGTRDTDTQYF
cdr3_length: 16; j_call: TRBJ1-2; v_call: TRBV19; cdr3_aa: CASSIGHNILLYGYTF
cdr3_length: 12; j_call: TRBJ1-1; v_call: TRBV29-1; cdr3_aa: CSGGRSSTEAFF
cdr3_length: 15; j_call: TRBJ2-1; v_call: TRBV5-1; cdr3_aa: CASSPGLAGYNEQFF
cdr3_length: 13; j_call: TRBJ1-3; v_call: TRBV11-2; cdr3_aa: CASSPPVGNTIYF